The TCR beta chain under discussion was sequenced for a study of blood T cells in healthy people across ages (dated by TCRdb to 2014 to 2015). As for the study more broadly: In model experiments, template switching captured roughly one uniquely barcoded TCR beta cDNA molecule for every two T cells. The donors were split into four age groups: young (average around 15 years), middle-aged (more than 35), aged (roughly 65) and long-lived (over 80). To avoid experimental bias, donors of different ages were randomly spread across the sequencing lanes. Age-related changes in TCR beta repertoire diversity were measured in the study by deep sequencing normalized with unique cDNA molecular identifiers. The study analyzed two additional independent replicas of 1 million unique cDNA reads from the same blood draw for two donors, one aged 18 to 30 and one aged 80 or older. Findings and caveats that apply to the study as a whole: Because donor CMV infection status was unknown, age-related changes in expanded clonotypes were potentially confounded. As age increased, observed TCR beta diversity per million T cells dropped in a roughly linear way, and a significant reduction was already evident by age about 40. Total diversity estimates from one million sequenced T cells were considered lower bounds and underestimates. There was a strong correlation between observed TCR beta diversity and the percentage of naive T cells measured by flow cytometry. Conclusive comparison of naive and antigen-experienced compartments was prevented by the profiling of bulk unsorted PBMCs. The long-lived group showed more naive CD4+ T cells, fewer expanded clones and increased TCR diversity than the aged group, suggesting age selection.

The sample holds a few counts of this clonotype. The specificity of this receptor is unknown. Within one base of it there is no much larger clone, and no base qualities were kept. Library preparation employed 5' RACE. Sequencing took place on an Illumina HiSeq 2500. A second about 7 to 12 cycle PCR used a sample-barcoded 5' primer and a J-beta primer mix. Each TCR beta cDNA molecule received a unique molecular identifier from a template-switch 5' adaptor carrying 12 random nucleotides. At least 2.5 million CDR3-containing paired-end reads were obtained from each sample. First-strand cDNA synthesis was performed from all RNA using the Mint cDNA synthesis kit, with priming by a TRBC-specific oligonucleotide. Following uracil-DNA glycosylase treatment, all cDNA underwent a first 18-cycle PCR with the universal primers M1SS and BC2_uni_R. Regarding the original processing steps: Normalization of each sample was performed by random selection of 1 million high-quality reads, each carrying a distinct molecular identifier. Instead of being binned into consensus sequences, reads that shared molecular identifiers were thrown out. CDR3 identification, clonotype clustering and error correction used MiTCR with a Q25 quality threshold and the strictest error-elimination algorithm. Lower-bound total TCR beta diversity was estimated with a nonparametric unseen species model using Euler transformation. Starting from the raw public reads, TCRdb applied fastp trimming at Q25, assembled clones with MiXCR and retained in-frame beta chains. CDR3 protein duplicates are merged, each entry listing the most common genes and DNA. TCRdb, not the authors, supplied the V and J calls. This sample comprises about 1.5 million distinct CDR3 sequences, less than 45% of them detected only once. The top ten constitute roughly 3.7% of the sample.

The 39 donors, aged roughly 6 to 95 years, were systemically healthy Caucasian individuals from Russia. Approximately 9.3 milliliters of peripheral blood were drawn from each donor into EDTA-treated Vacutainer tubes. Ficoll-Paque density-gradient centrifugation was used to isolate PBMCs, with at least 7 million per sample. Trizol reagent was used to extract total RNA from the PBMCs, yielding at least 6 micrograms per sample. For every donor, an aliquot of PBMCs went through flow cytometry to measure the percentages of naive CD45RAhigh/CD27high T cells. At the junction V is shortened by 1 base and J by 3 bases; bases outside the gene matches: 6. CDR3 length: 16 amino acids, cysteine to phenylalanine. The sequence is cut down to CDR3 DNA, 48 bases in frame from base 1. CDR1 and CDR2 were assigned from the germline V gene as SGHTA and FQGNSA.

Sequencing used blood. The receptor chain draws on TRBV7-2 and TRBJ2-5; the central 9 bases match TRBD2. The sequence was obtained from a woman aged 18 to 35 in good health. At the DNA level, the sequence is TGTGCCAGCAGCTTAGTTGTTAGCGGGGGAGAAGAGACCCAGTACTTC. Translated, this gives CASSLVVSGGEETQYF.